This is a list of T cell receptor beta chains from one sample in a study of regulatory T cells in long-lasting Graves disease. TCRdb itself ran the multiplex PCR reads through MiXCR, one entry per CDR3 protein. The sample contains 650,000 to 700,000 distinct CDR3 sequences, about 30% of which appear only once. The starting material was peripheral blood mononuclear cells (PBMCs), obtained when the disease was refractory, from a patient treated with antithyroid drugs. Source of these receptors: a female donor with Graves disease. Each CDR3 is given with its conserved first and last residue. The D gene is left open where the match is weak. Clone size is given for some rows only: seen once, a few or many times, or a class if the clone is expanded.

V gene	J gene	D gene	clone size	CDR3 DNA	CDR3 protein
TRBV14	TRBJ2-7	-	-	TGTGCCAGCAGACCCCAGGACAGCTATGAGCAGTACTTC	CASRPQDSYEQYF
TRBV7-3	TRBJ2-5	-	-	TGTGCCAGCAGCTCCCGCCACTTGCGGGAAGGGCAAGAGACCCAGTACTTC	CASSSRHLREGQETQYF
TRBV3-1	TRBJ2-7	-	-	TGTGCCAGCAGCCAACCGGGACGGTGGAGCGAGCAGTACTTC	CASSQPGRWSEQYF
TRBV5-1	TRBJ2-2	TRBD2	-	TGCGCCAGCAGCTTTACACTAGCGGGAGGTGCGAACACCGGGGAGCTGTTTTTT	CASSFTLAGGANTGELFF
TRBV6-1	TRBJ2-6	-	-	TGTGCCAGCAGATACACCGTCTCTGGGGCCAACGTCCTGACTTTC	CASRYTVSGANVLTF
TRBV5-1	TRBJ1-2	-	-	TGCGCCAGCAGCTTCTTCCCAGGGGTTAACTATGGCTACACCTTC	CASSFFPGVNYGYTF
TRBV6-1	TRBJ1-1	-	-	TGTGCCAGCAGTCCAACCCCCACTGAAGCTTTCTTT	CASSPTPTEAFF
TRBV10-1	TRBJ1-1	-	few	TGCGCCAGCAGTGAGCTTCCAGGCCTCACTGAAGCTTTCTTT	CASSELPGLTEAFF
TRBV30	TRBJ2-7	TRBD2	-	TGTGCCTGGAGTATGGGACTGGCGGGAGGGCCGGACGAGCAGTACTTC	CAWSMGLAGGPDEQYF
TRBV11-3	TRBJ2-3	-	few	TGTGCCAGCAGCCCGAGCGACTCCACAGATACGCAGTATTTT	CASSPSDSTDTQYF
TRBV7-2	TRBJ1-4	TRBD1	many	TGTGCCAGCAGGTGGACAGGGGGTGATGAAAAACTGTTTTTT	CASRWTGGDEKLFF